The entry that follows covers one T cell receptor beta chain sequence. This sample stems from a study of blood T cell repertoires in COVID-19. At the level of the study: Samples representing acute and convalescent COVID-19 were sourced from the United States, Italy and Spain. T cells, B-cell-depleted T cells, or PBMCs supplied cDNA or gDNA.

The CDR3 is made up of 16 amino acids. V lost 3 bases, J lost 0 bases, and 14 bases lay in between. The germline V gene has CDR1 SNHLY and CDR2 FYNNEI. Original handling: The assay estimated nucleated cells by amplifying reference gene primers. Produced via immunoSEQ multiplex PCR; TCRdb's table is partial and in-frame only. The V and J calls and clone size were taken over from that table, and D and trimming were inferred from the DNA. The table lists around 300,000 clones, over 80% of them singletons. The receptor comes from a woman between 45 and 65 years old with active or convalescent COVID-19. Input material: peripheral blood. The V call is TRBV2, the J call TRBJ1-1; no clear D gene. Written as DNA, the CDR3 is TGTGCCAGCAGTGACAGGTCCCGCTTATTGAACACTGAAGCTTTCTTT. This translates into CASSDRSRLLNTEAFF.